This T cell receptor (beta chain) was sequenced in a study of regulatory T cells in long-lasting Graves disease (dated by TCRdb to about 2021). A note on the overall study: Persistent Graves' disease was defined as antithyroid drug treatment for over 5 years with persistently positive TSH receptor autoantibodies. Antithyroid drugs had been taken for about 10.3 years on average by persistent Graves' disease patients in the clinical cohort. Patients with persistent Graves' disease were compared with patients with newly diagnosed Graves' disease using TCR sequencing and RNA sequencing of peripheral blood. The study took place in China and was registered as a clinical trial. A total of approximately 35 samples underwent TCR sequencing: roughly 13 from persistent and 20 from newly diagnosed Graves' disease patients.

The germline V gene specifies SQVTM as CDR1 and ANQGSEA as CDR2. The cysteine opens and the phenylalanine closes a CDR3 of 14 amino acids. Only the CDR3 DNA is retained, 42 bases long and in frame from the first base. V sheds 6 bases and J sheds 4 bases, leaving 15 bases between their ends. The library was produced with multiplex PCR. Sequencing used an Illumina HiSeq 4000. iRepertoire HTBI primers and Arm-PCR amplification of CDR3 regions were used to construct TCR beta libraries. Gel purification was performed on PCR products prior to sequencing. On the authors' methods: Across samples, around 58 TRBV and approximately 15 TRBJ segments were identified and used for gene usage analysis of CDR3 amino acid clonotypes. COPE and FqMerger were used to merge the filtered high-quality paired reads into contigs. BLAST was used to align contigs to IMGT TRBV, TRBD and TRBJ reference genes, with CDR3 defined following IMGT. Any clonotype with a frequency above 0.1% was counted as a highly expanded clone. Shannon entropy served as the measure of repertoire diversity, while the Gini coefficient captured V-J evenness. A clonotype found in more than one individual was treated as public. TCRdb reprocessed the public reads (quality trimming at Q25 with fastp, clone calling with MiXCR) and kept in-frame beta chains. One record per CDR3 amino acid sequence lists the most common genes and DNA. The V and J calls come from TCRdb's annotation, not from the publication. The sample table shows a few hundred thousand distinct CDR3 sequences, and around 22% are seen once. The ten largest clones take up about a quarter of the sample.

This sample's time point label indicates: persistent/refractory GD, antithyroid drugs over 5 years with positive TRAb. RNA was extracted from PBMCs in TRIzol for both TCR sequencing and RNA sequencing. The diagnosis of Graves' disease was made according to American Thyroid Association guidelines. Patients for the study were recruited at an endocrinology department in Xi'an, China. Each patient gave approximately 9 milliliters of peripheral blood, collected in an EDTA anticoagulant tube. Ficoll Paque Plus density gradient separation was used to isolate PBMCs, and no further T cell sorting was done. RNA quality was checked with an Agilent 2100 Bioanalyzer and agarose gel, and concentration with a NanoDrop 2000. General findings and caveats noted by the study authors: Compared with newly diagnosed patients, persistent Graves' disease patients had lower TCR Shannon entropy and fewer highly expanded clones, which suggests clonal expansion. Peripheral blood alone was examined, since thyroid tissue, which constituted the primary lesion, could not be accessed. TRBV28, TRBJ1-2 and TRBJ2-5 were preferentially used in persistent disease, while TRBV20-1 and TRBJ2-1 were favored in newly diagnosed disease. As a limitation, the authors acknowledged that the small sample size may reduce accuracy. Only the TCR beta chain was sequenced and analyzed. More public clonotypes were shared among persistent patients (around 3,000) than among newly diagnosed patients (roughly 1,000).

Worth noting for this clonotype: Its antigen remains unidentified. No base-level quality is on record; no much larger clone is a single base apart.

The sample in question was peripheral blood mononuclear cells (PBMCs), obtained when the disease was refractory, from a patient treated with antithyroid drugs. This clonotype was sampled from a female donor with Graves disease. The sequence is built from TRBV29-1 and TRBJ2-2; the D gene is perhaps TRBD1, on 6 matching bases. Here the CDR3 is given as CSVTGTTITGELFF. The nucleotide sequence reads TGCAGCGTCACCGGGACAACTATCACCGGGGAGCTGTTTTTT.